This T cell receptor beta chain is from a study of CD8+ T cells in alopecia areata. The CDR3 is made up of 14 amino acids. Germline CDR1 and CDR2: SQVTM and ANQGSEA. The V and J ends lost 3 bases and 6 bases respectively, with 15 bases between them. Regarding treatment: oral pan-JAK inhibitor, 5-10 mg twice daily. This clone has only a few counts. Reverse transcription of extracted RNA yielded cDNA, which provided the sequencing template. TCRdb keeps only in-frame clones here, not all; method: immunoSEQ multiplex PCR. The profile covers roughly 76,000 clones, with approximately 29% appearing a single time and about 16% taken by the ten largest.

The rearrangement joins TRBV29-1 to TRBJ2-4; D not resolved. Sequencing used CD8+ T cells sorted from blood, obtained at week 4, from a patient treated with tofacitinib. The TCR comes from a human donor with alopecia areata. CDR3 sequence: CSVEVGVGRNIQYF. CDR3 bases: TGCAGCGTTGAGGTTGGGGTGGGTAGAAACATTCAGTACTTC.